Here is one T cell receptor beta chain with its context. What this receptor recognizes is not known. The record has no base qualities; no much larger clone is one base away. These data belong to a study of response to subunit inactivated influenza vaccine (dated by TCRdb to between 2018 and 2020). About the full investigation: Deep quantitative T cell receptor repertoire profiling was used in the study to track responses to a trivalent subunit inactivated influenza vaccine. Study-wide findings and limitations: The authors suggested that each seasonal influenza vaccination may recruit only a limited number of new T cells.

The library was built by means of RT-PCR. Sequencing relied on an Illumina HiSeq 2500. The public reads were reprocessed in TCRdb via fastp at Q25 and MiXCR, keeping in-frame beta chains. Rows with one shared CDR3 protein collapse into an entry with the most common genes and DNA. The sample data list 500,000 to 750,000 distinct CDR3 sequences, and less than 15% of these were observed just once. Approximately 12% of the sample goes to the ten largest clones. The CDR3 spans 10 residues, from the cysteine through the phenylalanine. Left in the record is the CDR3 DNA by itself, 30 bases read in frame from the first base. Looking up the germline V gene (reference sequence) yields CDR1 MNHEY and CDR2 SMNVEV. Between the V and J ends, shortened by 8 bases and 8 bases respectively, the junction contains 8 bases.

This TCR derives from a middle-aged man who received an inactivated influenza vaccine. Donor details come from another sample of the same person, matched by shared clones. The rearranged chain carries TRBV27 and TRBJ2-3, with the D segment identity uncertain. Sequenced material: PBMCs from blood, taken roughly 12 days after vaccination. The DNA reads TGTGCCAGCGTTTTAGGTACGCAGTATTTT. Translated, it reads CASVLGTQYF.